The 12 T cell receptor beta chains below all came from one sample that was sequenced in a study of blood T cells in healthy people across ages. For the second PCR, which ran for about 6 to 12 cycles, a sample-barcoded 5' primer and a J-beta primer mix were used. TCRdb fed the 5' RACE reads into MiXCR, producing one record per CDR3 protein. The repertoire has some 1.4 million distinct CDR3 sequences, around 39% of them found once; the top ten carry roughly 7.9%. The sample taken for sequencing was blood. The source is a woman aged 18-29 years in good health.

This clonotype has only a few counts. The CDR3 sequence: CATSDRYTSYEQYF. The CDR3 DNA reads TGTGCCACCAGTGATCGGTACACCTCCTACGAGCAGTACTTC. The chain is built from TRBV24-1 and TRBJ2-7; D ambiguous. CDR1 and CDR2 (germline): KGHDR, SFDVKD. The length of the CDR3 is 14 residues. The V end lost 3 bases, the J end lost 0 bases, and 8 bases lay between the germline ends.

The chain is built from TRBV12-3 or TRBV12-4 and TRBJ2-1; 7 positions agree with TRBD2. The V segment lost 3 bases and the J segment 6 bases; nucleotides outside the gene matches: 8. The CDR3 spans 15 residues. The CDR3 region is CASSLKGLSTNEQFF. The CDR3 DNA is TGTGCCAGCAGTTTGAAGGGACTATCCACCAATGAGCAGTTCTTC.

This chain's CDR3 is CASSQGTDVEYF. CDR3 nucleotide sequence: TGTGCCAGCAGTCAAGGGACAGATGTCGAGTATTTT. The V and J genes are TRBV12-3 or TRBV12-4 and TRBJ2-3; TRBD1 agrees at 7 bases. With 5 bases clipped from V and 13 bases from J, the junction kept 9 bases outside the gene matches. This CDR3 has 12 amino acids.

This clonotype turned up a few times. The chain has TRBV9 and TRBJ1-4, with D perhaps TRBD1 (6 bases). The CDR3 is made up of 15 amino acids. Germline-derived CDR1 and CDR2 are SGDLS and YYNGEE. The V end was cut by 3 bases, the J end by 5 bases, with 14 bases between. This CDR3 reads CASSAVQGRNEKLFF. The CDR3 DNA follows: TGTGCCAGCAGCGCGGTACAGGGTCGGAATGAAAAACTGTTTTTT.

This clonotype came up a few times. This rearrangement joins TRBV4-1 to TRBJ1-1; 11 bases fit TRBD1. After removal of 0 bases from V and 1 base from J, the junction contained 13 bases not matched to a gene. Germline values: CDR1 MGHRA, CDR2 YSYEKL. This CDR3 has 20 residues. The CDR3 sequence: CASSQDLLGDRGYGNTEAFF. In DNA form, the CDR3 reads TGCGCCAGCAGCCAAGACCTCCTTGGGGACAGGGGGTATGGGAACACTGAAGCTTTCTTT.

V and J are TRBV6-1 and TRBJ2-3, with D hard to call. The CDR3 is made up of 13 amino acids. Per germline, CDR1 MNHNS and CDR2 SASEGT. The germline V and J ends were trimmed by 6 bases and 6 bases, with 13 bases remaining between them. The CDR3 sequence: CASRAAAQDTQYF. CDR3 DNA sequence: TGTGCCAGCAGGGCGGCTGCCCAGGATACGCAGTATTTT.

V is TRBV4-1 and J is TRBJ2-3, with 13 bases that match TRBD2. CDR1 MGHRA and CDR2 YSYEKL come from the germline V gene. The CDR3 sequence is 17 residues long. Trimming cost V 6 bases and J 3 bases; bases outside gene matches: 9. CDR3 amino acids: CASRRLAGGRGTDTQYF. The CDR3 DNA sequence: TGCGCCAGCAGACGACTAGCGGGGGGTCGAGGTACAGATACGCAGTATTTT.

The chain couples TRBV10-3 to TRBJ2-1; perhaps TRBD1 as D (5 bases). CDR1 and CDR2 (germline): ENHRY, SYGVKD. The germline V and J ends were trimmed by 2 bases and 10 bases, with 12 bases remaining between them. CDR3 length equals 13 residues. The CDR3 DNA sequence: TGTGCCATCAGTGAGGGCAGGGTTCAGGAGCAGTTCTTC. Translating gives CAISEGRVQEQFF.

This clonotype was counted between two and nine times. The chain uses TRBV7-9 and TRBJ2-1; 14 bases align to TRBD2. Germline trimming cut 5 bases from V and 13 bases from J; bases unmatched to any gene: 10. CDR1 is SEHNR, CDR2 FQNEAQ, per germline (reference sequence). The CDR3 is made up of 15 amino acids. The chain's CDR3 is CASSRQGGTSGRQFF. The CDR3 DNA sequence: TGTGCCAGCAGCCGCCAAGGGGGGACTAGCGGGAGACAGTTCTTC.

The chain joins TRBV3-1 to TRBJ2-5, with a tentative D call TRBD1 (6 bases). Germline values: CDR1 LGHDT, CDR2 YNNKEL (reference sequence). V shed 5 bases and J shed 11 bases, with 36 bases lying between them. CDR3 length: 19 residues. CDR3 residues: CASSSRGQPKRGVYNEQYF. Written as DNA, the CDR3 is TGTGCCAGCAGCTCCAGGGGACAACCAAAGAGGGGAGTATACAATGAGCAGTACTTC.

A remark on this clonotype: This may arise from a read error, as a much more abundant clone is one base away. The chain couples TRBV7-8 to TRBJ2-7, with D possibly TRBD2 on 5 matching bases. The CDR3 has 15 residues. Germline CDR1 is SGHVS and CDR2 is FQNEAQ. V was clipped by 1 base and J by 0 bases, with 10 bases between them. As DNA, the CDR3 is TGTGCCAGCAGCTTAGGGCGGGTCCTCTCCTACGAGCAGTACTTC. It translates to CASSLGRVLSYEQYF.

This clonotype was detected only a few times. The chain is built from TRBV30 and TRBJ2-2; D might be TRBD1 (6 bases). The CDR3 is made up of 15 amino acids. The V end lost 0 bases, the J end lost 3 bases, and 11 bases lay between the germline ends. Germline assignment: CDR1 GTSNPN and CDR2 SVGIG (reference sequence). CDR3 amino acids: CAWSVLTGYTGELFF. The CDR3 bases are TGTGCCTGGAGTGTACTGACAGGCTACACCGGGGAGCTGTTTTTT.